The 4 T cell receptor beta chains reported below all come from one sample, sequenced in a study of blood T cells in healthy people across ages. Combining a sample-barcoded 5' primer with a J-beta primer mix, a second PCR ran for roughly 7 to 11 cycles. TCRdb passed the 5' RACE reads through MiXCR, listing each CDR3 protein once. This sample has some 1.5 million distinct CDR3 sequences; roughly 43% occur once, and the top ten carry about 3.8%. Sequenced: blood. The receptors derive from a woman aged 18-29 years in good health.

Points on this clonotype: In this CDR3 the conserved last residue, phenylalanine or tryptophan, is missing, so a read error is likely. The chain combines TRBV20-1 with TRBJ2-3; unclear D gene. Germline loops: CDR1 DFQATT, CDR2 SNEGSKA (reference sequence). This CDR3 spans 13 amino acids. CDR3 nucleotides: TGCAGCGGATTCCCCGGTGGGACAGATACGCAGTATTTA. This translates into CSGFPGGTDTQYL.

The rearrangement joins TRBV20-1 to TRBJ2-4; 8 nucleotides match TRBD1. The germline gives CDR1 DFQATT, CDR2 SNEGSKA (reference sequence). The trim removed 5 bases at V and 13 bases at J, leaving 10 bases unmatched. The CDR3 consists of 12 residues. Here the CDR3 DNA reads TGCAGTGCTCCCGACAGGGGCATGGAGCAGTACTTC. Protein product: CSAPDRGMEQYF.

CDR3 nucleotides: TGTGCCAGCAGCAAAGCCAAGTCCTACGCCGACGGCTACACCTTC. It yields the protein CASSKAKSYADGYTF. The rearrangement links TRBV21-1 to TRBJ1-2. TRBV21-1 is termed a pseudogene. This CDR3 has 15 residues.

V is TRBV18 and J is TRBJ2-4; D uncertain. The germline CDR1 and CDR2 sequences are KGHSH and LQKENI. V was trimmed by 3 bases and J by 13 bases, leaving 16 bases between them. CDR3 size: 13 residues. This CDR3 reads CASSPGAGPEQYF. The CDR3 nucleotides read TGTGCCAGCTCACCGGGTGCTGGGCCAGAGCAGTACTTC.